The present T cell receptor beta chain was sequenced within a study of CD8+ T cells in alopecia areata. General study results and limits: Clonality in lesional scalp, especially alopecia totalis/universalis, exceeded that of normal scalp.

RNA was extracted and reverse transcribed into cDNA as the sequencing template. Sequencing was performed with immunoSEQ multiplex PCR; in TCRdb, only in-frame clones are kept and a portion is missing. The sample carries approximately 150,000 clones, around 86% recorded once. This clone is categorized as medium-sized. What it recognizes is unknown. V was pared by 1 base and J by 3 bases, with 4 bases between. The CDR3 has 13 residues. Germline-derived CDR1 and CDR2 are LGHNA and YNFKEQ. Researchers took lesional scalp punch biopsies and peripheral blood from people who were alopecia areata patients. Here the sequenced sample was CD8+ T cells sorted from blood, taken at week 0. The chain links TRBV4-2 to TRBJ2-1; unclear D gene. This receptor was identified in a human donor with alopecia areata. This CDR3 reads CASSQGDYNEQFF. The CDR3 DNA is TGTGCCAGCAGCCAAGGGGACTACAATGAGCAGTTCTTC.